This paragraph covers one T cell receptor (beta chain) sequence. Its specificity is not known. This sample stems from a study of a mutant IDH1 vaccine in newly diagnosed glioma. As for the study in general: Males made up about 60% and females roughly 40% of treated patients, whose mean age was approximately 44 years. Previous care, which was radiotherapy, temozolomide, or both, most often involved both.

The time point here: baseline, week 1 (first vaccination visit). Sample treatment: pre-vaccination baseline after standard-of-care therapy. After removal of 6 bases from V and 7 bases from J, the junction contained 14 bases not matched to a gene. CDR1 and CDR2 (germline): MNHEY, SMNVEV (reference sequence). CDR3 length equals 17 residues. General study points: Immune responses arising from the vaccine appeared in just under 95% of patients. Alterations occurring in top peripheral T cell clonotypes seemed unrelated to pseudoprogression.

TCRdb keeps only in-frame clones here, not all; method: immunoSEQ multiplex PCR. This table holds over 30,000 clones, around 80% found once. The genes are TRBV27 and TRBJ2-2, with 10 nucleotides matching TRBD1. The sequences come from peripheral blood mononuclear cells (PBMCs), collected from a glioma patient treated with radiotherapy, temozolomide or both. This TCR came from a man in his fifties or sixties with glioma. Some clones in this sample may be carry-over from other donors' samples. The CDR3 sequence: CASRSGQGGGGHGELFF. The CDR3 DNA follows: TGTGCCAGCAGGTCTGGACAGGGGGGCGGGGGGCACGGGGAGCTGTTTTTT.